The 23 T cell receptor beta chains listed next were all sequenced from one sample in a study of cytomegalovirus exposure and HLA in healthy donors. PCR involved 60 Vbeta and 13 Jbeta primers. Sequencing was performed with immunoSEQ multiplex PCR; in TCRdb, only in-frame clones are kept and a portion is missing. The sample includes about 160,000 clones, around four fifths seen only once; the top ten take around a tenth. Input material: PBMCs. These receptors were obtained from a man aged 18 to 29 in good health and CMV-seropositive.

The chain has TRBV15 and TRBJ1-5; 9 nucleotides line up with TRBD1. The V segment lost 4 bases and the J segment 0 bases; nucleotides outside the gene matches: 7. This CDR3 region has 17 residues. Germline loops: CDR1 LNHNV, CDR2 YYDKDF (reference sequence). CDR3 bases: TGTGCCACCAGCATCCACAGGGGGCCGAATAGCAATCAGCCCCAGCATTTT. Amino acids: CATSIHRGPNSNQPQHF.

The chain carries TRBV5-8 and TRBJ1-1, with D tentatively TRBD1 (5 bases). The CDR3 consists of 13 residues. The V end lost 2 bases, the J end lost 2 bases, and 7 bases lay between the germline ends. The germline gives CDR1 SGHTS, CDR2 YDEGEE. The chain's CDR3 is CASSFDSNTEAFF. For the CDR3, the DNA is TGTGCCAGCAGCTTTGACAGCAACACTGAAGCTTTCTTT.

This chain uses TRBV6-5 with TRBJ2-1; D perhaps matches TRBD1 (6 bases). This CDR3 contains 15 residues. V lost 2 bases and J 2 bases, leaving 10 bases between the germline ends. Germline CDR1 MNHEY, CDR2 SVGAGI. CDR3 DNA: TGTGCCAGCAGTTACCGGGACAAAACCTACAATGAGCAGTTCTTC. Translation: CASSYRDKTYNEQFF.

The rearrangement links TRBV11-2 to TRBJ1-4; 9 positions agree with TRBD1. V gave up 5 bases and J gave up 6 bases; unmatched junction bases: 7. In germline, CDR1 is SGHAT, CDR2 FQNNGV. There are 15 residues in the CDR3. The CDR3 here is CASSRPGTGYEKLFF. CDR3 DNA sequence: TGTGCCAGCAGCCGACCCGGGACAGGGTATGAAAAACTGTTTTTT.

The V and J genes are TRBV10-1 and TRBJ1-1; the match to TRBD1 covers 8 bases. Per germline, CDR1 WNHNN and CDR2 SYGVQD (reference sequence). The CDR3 covers 13 residues. J lost 4 bases, V lost 2 bases, and 0 bases had no gene match. Here the CDR3 DNA reads TGCGCCAGCAGTGAGACAGGGGGCACTGAAGCTTTCTTT. Translation: CASSETGGTEAFF.

The chain uses TRBV7-9 and TRBJ2-7, with D perhaps matching TRBD2 (7 bases). The CDR3 contains 12 residues. From germline, CDR1 is SEHNR and CDR2 FQNEAQ (reference sequence). The V end lost 8 bases, the J end lost 2 bases, and 10 bases lay between the germline ends. The DNA for the CDR3 is TGTGCCAGCGGGGGGGCCCCCTACGAGCAGTACTTC. Its protein is CASGGAPYEQYF.

For the CDR3, the DNA is TGCGCCAGCAGCCAAGATACTCGCCTCAACACCGGGGAGCTGTTTTTT. This gives the protein CASSQDTRLNTGELFF. V usage is TRBV4-3 and J usage is TRBJ2-2; no clear D. Trimming removed 0 bases at V and 2 bases at J, with 10 bases between. The CDR3 extends over 16 amino acids. Germline V CDR1 and CDR2: LGHNA, YSLEER.

V is TRBV29-1 and J is TRBJ2-3, with D possibly matching TRBD2 (7 bases). The CDR3 runs to 14 residues. Trimming pared 4 bases from V and 4 bases from J, leaving 15 bases between. Germline CDR1 and CDR2: SQVTM and ANQGSEA. The CDR3 reads CSVVRGGAADTQYF. As DNA, the CDR3 is TGCAGCGTTGTCAGAGGGGGGGCCGCAGATACGCAGTATTTT.

The chain recombines TRBV9 with TRBJ2-1, with 7 nucleotides matching TRBD1. After removal of 4 bases from V and 4 bases from J, the junction contained 5 bases not matched to a gene. The CDR3 is 14 amino acids. Germline CDR1 reads SGDLS; CDR2 reads YYNGEE. DNA of the CDR3: TGTGCCAGCAGCTCGGACAGGTCGTACAATGAGCAGTTCTTC. Its translation is CASSSDRSYNEQFF.

This chain joins TRBV29-1 and TRBJ2-7; possibly TRBD2 for D (6 bases). Deletions cut 0 bases from V and 3 bases from J, with 15 bases between. Germline CDR1 is SQVTM and CDR2 is ANQGSEA. The CDR3 totals 15 residues. The CDR3 DNA follows: TGCAGCGTTGAAGATCGTGGGGGACTGGGCTACGAGCAGTACTTC. This encodes CSVEDRGGLGYEQYF.

This clone was seen just once. J is TRBJ1-1 and V is TRBV9; D is undetermined. Trimming took off 2 bases at V and 5 bases at J, with 10 bases between the two ends. The CDR3 runs 13 residues. CDR1 is SGDLS, CDR2 YYNGEE, per germline. CDR3 in DNA: TGTGCCAGCAGCGTGGCAGTGTGGACTGAAGCTTTCTTT. It specifies CASSVAVWTEAFF.

The chain carries TRBV19 and TRBJ2-1, with 7 nucleotides matching TRBD1. The CDR3 sequence is 11 residues long. V lost 8 bases and J lost 10; bases outside the gene matches: 5. The V gene's germline CDR1 is LNHDA and CDR2 SQIVND (reference sequence). The CDR3 loop reads CASRTGREQFF. CDR3 nucleotides: TGTGCCAGTCGGACAGGCCGCGAGCAGTTCTTC.

The gene calls are TRBV19 and TRBJ2-5; D is undetermined. The CDR3 totals 11 residues. In germline, CDR1 is LNHDA, CDR2 SQIVND (reference sequence). Deletions cut 3 bases from V and 5 bases from J, with 4 bases between. The CDR3 loop reads CASSIRETQYF. As DNA, the CDR3 is TGTGCCAGTAGTATCCGGGAGACCCAGTACTTC.

The chain couples TRBV11-2 to TRBJ2-7; tentatively, D is TRBD2 (5 bases). In germline, CDR1 is SGHAT, CDR2 FQNNGV. Trimming left V 5 bases short and J 4 bases short, with 24 bases between. This CDR3 contains 17 residues. The DNA for the CDR3 is TGTGCCAGCAGCCCCTGGCCGAGAGGGTCCACGTCGTACGAGCAGTACTTC. Residues: CASSPWPRGSTSYEQYF. The complete variable domain, with remaining parts taken from reference TRBV11-2 and TRBJ2-7, reads EAGVAQSPRYKIIEKRQSVAFWCNPISGHATLYWYQQILGQGPKLLIQFQNNGVVDDSQLPKDRFSAERLKGVDSTLKIQPAKLEDSAVYLCASSPWPRGSTSYEQYFGPGTRLTVT.

This clone was seen more than once but under ten times. Lacking the conserved final phenylalanine or tryptophan, this CDR3 likely reflects a read error. The rearrangement uses TRBV6-5 and TRBJ1-6; possible D gene TRBD1, 5 bases. Germline-derived CDR1 and CDR2 are MNHEY and SVGAGI. V lost 5 bases and J 10 bases, leaving 15 bases between the germline ends. The length of the CDR3 is 14 residues. CDR3 DNA sequence: TGTGCCAGCAGTCCCTACCAGGGTGCGTCACCCCTCCACCTT. It translates to CASSPYQGASPLHL.

V usage is TRBV5-1 and J usage is TRBJ1-1; D call uncertain. The CDR3 loop spans 13 amino acids. V lost 0 bases and J 3 bases, leaving 6 bases between the germline ends. Germline V CDR1 and CDR2: SGHRS, YFSETQ. CDR3 in amino acids: CASSLGPHTEAFF. CDR3 sequence (DNA): TGCGCCAGCAGCTTGGGGCCACACACTGAAGCTTTCTTT.

This clone was observed a few times. The genes are TRBV2 and TRBJ1-6, with 7 bases identical to TRBD1. V was pared by 4 bases and J by 10 bases, with 7 bases of the junction left unmatched. The CDR3 spans 14 residues. Germline CDR1 SNHLY, CDR2 FYNNEI. The CDR3 protein is CASSVQGEDSPLHF. CDR3 in DNA: TGTGCCAGCAGTGTCCAGGGGGAAGACTCACCCCTCCACTTT.

The chain combines TRBV7-3 with TRBJ2-7; TRBD2 matches 7 bases. Trimming removed 1 base from V and 3 bases from J; junction bases left unmatched: 6. The germline CDR1 and CDR2 sequences are SGHTA and FQGTGA. The CDR3 loop spans 15 amino acids. As DNA, the CDR3 is TGTGCCAGCAGCTTAAGAAGCGGGGAAAACTACGAGCAGTACTTC. Translation: CASSLRSGENYEQYF.

CDR3 nucleotides: TGCAGCGTTCTTAGTGGGGGGGCGGGCAATGAGCAGTTCTTC. Translating gives CSVLSGGAGNEQFF. This sequence joins TRBV29-1 and TRBJ2-1, with D tentatively TRBD2 (7 bases). CDR1 SQVTM and CDR2 ANQGSEA come from the germline V gene. The CDR3 runs 14 residues. V was trimmed by 5 bases and J by 6 bases, leaving 17 bases between them.

The gene calls are TRBV7-6 and TRBJ1-1, with D tentatively TRBD1 (5 bases). V gave up 1 base and J gave up 1 base, with 7 bases separating them. The CDR3 covers 14 residues. Germline V gene sequence: CDR1 SGHVS, CDR2 FNYEAQ. CDR3 nucleotide sequence: TGTGCCAGCAGCTTAGTGGGGGGGAACACTGAAGCTTTCTTT. Translating it yields CASSLVGGNTEAFF.

The chain is built from TRBV7-9 and TRBJ2-7, with 8 nucleotides matching TRBD1. This CDR3 is built from 15 residues. The J segment lost 3 bases and the V segment lost 1 base, leaving 5 bases of the junction unmatched. The germline gives CDR1 SEHNR, CDR2 FQNEAQ (reference sequence). CDR3 DNA sequence: TGTGCCAGCAGCTTAGTGACAGGGGAGATCTACGAGCAGTACTTC. Its translation is CASSLVTGEIYEQYF.

The rearrangement joins TRBV19 to TRBJ1-5; 8 bases agree with TRBD1. This CDR3 is 14 amino acids long. The germline CDR1 and CDR2 sequences are LNHDA and SQIVND (reference sequence). The junction had 3 bases not matched to a gene; V was cut back by 6 bases and J by 2 bases. The CDR3 reads CASRVGQGNQPQHF. The DNA for the CDR3 is TGTGCCAGTAGGGTGGGACAGGGCAATCAGCCCCAGCATTTT.

This clone was seen a handful of times. The V call is TRBV9, the J call TRBJ2-1; 11 bases agree with TRBD2. V shed 0 bases and J 7 bases; nucleotides not matched to a gene: 6. This CDR3 spans 16 amino acids. The germline CDR1 and CDR2 sequences are SGDLS and YYNGEE. CDR3 coding DNA: TGTGCCAGCAGCGTAGATCTGACTAGCGGGGATAATGAGCAGTTCTTC. Translated: CASSVDLTSGDNEQFF.